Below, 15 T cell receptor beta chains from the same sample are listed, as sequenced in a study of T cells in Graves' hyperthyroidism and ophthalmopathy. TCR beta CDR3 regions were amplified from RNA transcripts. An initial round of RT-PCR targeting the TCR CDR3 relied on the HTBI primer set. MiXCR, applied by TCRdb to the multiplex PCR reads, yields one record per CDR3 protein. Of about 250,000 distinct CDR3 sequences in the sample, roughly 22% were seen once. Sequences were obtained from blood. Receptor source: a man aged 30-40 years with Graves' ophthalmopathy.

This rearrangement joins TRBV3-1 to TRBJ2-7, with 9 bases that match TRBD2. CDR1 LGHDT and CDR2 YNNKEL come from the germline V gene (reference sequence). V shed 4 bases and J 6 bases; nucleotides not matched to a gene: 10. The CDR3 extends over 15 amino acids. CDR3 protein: CASSRVSSGTPEQYF. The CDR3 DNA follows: TGTGCCAGCAGCCGTGTGTCTAGCGGGACGCCCGAGCAGTACTTC.

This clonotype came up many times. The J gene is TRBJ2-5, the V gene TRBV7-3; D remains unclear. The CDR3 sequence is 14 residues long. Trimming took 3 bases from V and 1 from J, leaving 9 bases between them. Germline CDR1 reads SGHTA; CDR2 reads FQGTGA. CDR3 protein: CASSLSGSQETQYF. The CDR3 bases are TGTGCCAGCAGCTTGTCCGGGTCCCAAGAGACCCAGTACTTC.

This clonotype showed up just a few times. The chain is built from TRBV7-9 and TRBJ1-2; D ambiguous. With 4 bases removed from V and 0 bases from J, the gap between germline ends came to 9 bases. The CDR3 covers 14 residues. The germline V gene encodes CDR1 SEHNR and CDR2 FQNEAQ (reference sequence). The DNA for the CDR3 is TGTGCCAGCAGCTCGCGTGGAGCTAACTATGGCTACACCTTC. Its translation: CASSSRGANYGYTF.

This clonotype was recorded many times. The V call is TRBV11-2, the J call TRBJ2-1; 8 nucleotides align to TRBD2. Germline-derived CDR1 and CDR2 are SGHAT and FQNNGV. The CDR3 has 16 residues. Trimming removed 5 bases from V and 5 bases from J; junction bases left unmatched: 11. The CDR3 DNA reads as TGTGCCAGCAGCGTCCGGGGGGGAGGCCCTGACAATGAGCAGTTCTTC. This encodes CASSVRGGGPDNEQFF.

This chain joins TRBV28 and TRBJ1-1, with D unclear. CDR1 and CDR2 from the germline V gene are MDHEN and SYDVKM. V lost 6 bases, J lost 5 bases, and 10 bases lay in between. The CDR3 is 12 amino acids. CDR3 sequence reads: CASSLPTTEAFF. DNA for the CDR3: TGTGCCAGCAGCCTTCCGACAACTGAAGCTTTCTTT.

The CDR3 spells CASRPRDRAASYTF. In DNA form, the CDR3 reads TGTGCCAGCCGCCCCCGGGACAGGGCGGCGAGCTACACCTTC. The chain employs TRBV2 and TRBJ1-2; 9 nucleotides match TRBD1. The CDR3 is made up of 14 amino acids. V lost 8 bases and J lost 9; bases outside the gene matches: 13. Germline V gene data show CDR1 as SNHLY and CDR2 as FYNNEI.

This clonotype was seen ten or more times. The CDR3 here is CSARFAGGINNGNTEAFF. In nucleotides, the CDR3 is TGCAGTGCTAGATTCGCCGGAGGGATTAATAATGGTAACACTGAAGCTTTCTTT. This chain joins TRBV20-1 and TRBJ1-1; D gene ambiguous. Looked up from germline, CDR1 is DFQATT and CDR2 is SNEGSKA (reference sequence). The CDR3 extends over 18 amino acids. Trimming removed 2 bases from V and 2 bases from J, with 24 bases in between.

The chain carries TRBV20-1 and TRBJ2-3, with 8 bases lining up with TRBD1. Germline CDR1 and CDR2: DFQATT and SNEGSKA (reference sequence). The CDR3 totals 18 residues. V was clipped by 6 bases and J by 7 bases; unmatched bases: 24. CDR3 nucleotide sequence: TGCAGTGCCAGACAGGGGTGGCGGCAGGGTGACAGTGGAAATACGCAGTATTTT. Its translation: CSARQGWRQGDSGNTQYF.

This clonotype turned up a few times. CDR3 amino acids: CASRSPPGQGDEQYF. CDR3 in DNA: TGTGCCAGCAGGAGCCCACCGGGACAGGGGGACGAGCAGTACTTC. V gene TRBV6-1 combines with J gene TRBJ2-7; 11 nucleotides line up with TRBD1. The V segment lost 6 bases and the J segment 5 bases; nucleotides outside the gene matches: 9. Germline V gene data show CDR1 as MNHNS and CDR2 as SASEGT. The length of the CDR3 is 15 residues.

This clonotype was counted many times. The CDR3 region is CASRALLAGGVDTQYF. CDR3 nucleotides: TGTGCCAGCAGAGCCCTCCTAGCGGGAGGGGTAGATACGCAGTATTTT. The chain joins TRBV6-1 to TRBJ2-3, with 12 positions matching TRBD2. The CDR3 length is 16 residues. The germline CDR1 and CDR2 sequences are MNHNS and SASEGT. Trimming removed 6 bases from V and 5 bases from J; junction bases left unmatched: 9.

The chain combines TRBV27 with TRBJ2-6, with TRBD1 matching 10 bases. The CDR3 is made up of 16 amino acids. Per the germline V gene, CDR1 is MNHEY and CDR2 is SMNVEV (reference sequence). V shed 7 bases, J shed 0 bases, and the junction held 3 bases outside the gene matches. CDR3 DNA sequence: TGTGCCAGCACTGGGACAGGGGTCTCTGGGGCCAACGTCCTGACTTTC. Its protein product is CASTGTGVSGANVLTF.

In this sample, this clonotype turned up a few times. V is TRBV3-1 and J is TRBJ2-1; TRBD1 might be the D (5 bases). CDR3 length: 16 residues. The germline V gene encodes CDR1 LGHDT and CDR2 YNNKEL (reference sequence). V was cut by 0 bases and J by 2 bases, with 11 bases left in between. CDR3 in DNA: TGTGCCAGCAGCCAAGATCTTCAGACAGCCTACAATGAGCAGTTCTTC. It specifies CASSQDLQTAYNEQFF.

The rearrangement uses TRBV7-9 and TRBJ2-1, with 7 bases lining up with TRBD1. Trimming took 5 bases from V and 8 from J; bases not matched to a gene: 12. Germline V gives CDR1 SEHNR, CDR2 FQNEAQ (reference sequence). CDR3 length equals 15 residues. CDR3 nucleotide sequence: TGTGCCAGCAGCCAGAGGGGCCAACAGGGGTATGAGCAGTTCTTC. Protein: CASSQRGQQGYEQFF.

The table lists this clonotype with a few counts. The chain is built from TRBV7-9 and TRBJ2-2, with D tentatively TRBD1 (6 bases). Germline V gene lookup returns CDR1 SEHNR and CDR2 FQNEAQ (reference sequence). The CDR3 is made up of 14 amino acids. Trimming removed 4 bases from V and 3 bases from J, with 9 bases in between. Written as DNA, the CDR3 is TGTGCCAGCAGCTCCAACAGGGACACCGGGGAGCTGTTTTTT. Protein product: CASSSNRDTGELFF.

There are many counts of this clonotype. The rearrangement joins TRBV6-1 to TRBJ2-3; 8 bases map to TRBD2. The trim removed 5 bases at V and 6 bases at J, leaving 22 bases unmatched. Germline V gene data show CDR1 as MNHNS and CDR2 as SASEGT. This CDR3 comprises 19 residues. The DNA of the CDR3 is TGTGCCAGCAGTAAAAGACTAGCGAGTCTCTCTCTCTTTGGCGATACGCAGTATTTT. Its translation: CASSKRLASLSLFGDTQYF.